Sequencing of this TCR beta chain was carried out in a study of cytomegalovirus exposure and HLA in healthy donors. V lost 0 bases, J lost 0 bases, and 11 bases stayed unmatched. This CDR3 is built from 18 residues. From germline, CDR1 is MNHEY and CDR2 SMNVEV (reference sequence). Study outcomes and limitations: A later analysis found that most CMV-associated TCR beta chains appeared HLA-restricted. Within the data, a cluster of highly shared sequence variants was likely a sequencing artifact. In vitro testing confirmed a few CMV-associated chains as specific for CMV antigens.

A multiplex PCR was run with 60 Vbeta primers and 13 Jbeta primers. TCRdb's copy holds only in-frame clones and misses some; the assay was immunoSEQ multiplex PCR. Recorded for this sample: under 200,000 clones. Worth noting for this clone: Its antigen remains unidentified.

Donors were nominally healthy when sampled, though unrecorded immune exposures were likely. The TCR sequence derives from a woman younger than 30 in good health and CMV-seropositive. Sequences were obtained from PBMCs. V and J are TRBV27 and TRBJ2-7, with TRBD2 matching over 7 bases. CDR3 bases: TGTGCCAGCAGTTTATCGCCGGGGGGTAGCGCTAGCTCCTACGAGCAGTACTTC. Translating it yields CASSLSPGGSASSYEQYF.